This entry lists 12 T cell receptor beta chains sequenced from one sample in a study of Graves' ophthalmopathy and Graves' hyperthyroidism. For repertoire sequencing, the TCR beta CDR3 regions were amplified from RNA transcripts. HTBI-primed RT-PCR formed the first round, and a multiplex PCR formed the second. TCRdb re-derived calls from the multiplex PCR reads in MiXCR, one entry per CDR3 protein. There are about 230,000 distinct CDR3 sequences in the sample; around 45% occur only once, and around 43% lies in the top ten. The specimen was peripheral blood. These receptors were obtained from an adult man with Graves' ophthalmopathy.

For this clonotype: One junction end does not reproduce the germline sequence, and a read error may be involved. The CDR3 loop is CASSLGTGYYEQYF. CDR3 nucleotides: TGCGCCAGCAGCTTGGGGACAGGGTACTACGAGCAGTACTTC. The chain links TRBV7-6 to TRBJ2-7; 9 bases are a match to TRBD1. CDR1 SGHVS and CDR2 FNYEAQ come from the germline V gene. The CDR3 is made up of 14 amino acids.

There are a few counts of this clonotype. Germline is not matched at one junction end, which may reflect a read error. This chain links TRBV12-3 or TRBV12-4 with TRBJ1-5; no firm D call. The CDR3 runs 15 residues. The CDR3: CAISEEADSNQPQHF. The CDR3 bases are TGTGCCATCAGTGAAGAGGCAGATAGCAATCAGCCCCAGCATTTT.

CDR3 in amino acids: CASSHRGRGYGYTF. The CDR3 DNA is TGTGCCAGCAGCCACCGGGGGCGCGGCTATGGCTACACCTTC. V and J are TRBV5-6 and TRBJ1-2; D perhaps matches TRBD1 (6 bases). Trimming took 4 bases from V and 4 from J, leaving 14 bases between them. Germline-derived CDR1 and CDR2 are SGHDT and YYEEEE. This CDR3 region has 14 residues.

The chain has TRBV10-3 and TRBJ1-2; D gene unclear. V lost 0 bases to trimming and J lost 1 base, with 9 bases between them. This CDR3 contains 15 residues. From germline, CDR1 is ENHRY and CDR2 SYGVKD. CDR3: CAISESALLNYGYTF. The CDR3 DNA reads TGTGCCATCAGTGAGTCGGCGCTGCTTAACTATGGCTACACCTTC.

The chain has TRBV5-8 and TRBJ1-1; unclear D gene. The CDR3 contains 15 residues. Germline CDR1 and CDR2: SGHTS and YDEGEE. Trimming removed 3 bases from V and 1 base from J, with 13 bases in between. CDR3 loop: CASSSAGLRNTEAFF. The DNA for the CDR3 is TGTGCCAGCAGCTCCGCAGGCCTAAGGAACACTGAAGCTTTCTTT.

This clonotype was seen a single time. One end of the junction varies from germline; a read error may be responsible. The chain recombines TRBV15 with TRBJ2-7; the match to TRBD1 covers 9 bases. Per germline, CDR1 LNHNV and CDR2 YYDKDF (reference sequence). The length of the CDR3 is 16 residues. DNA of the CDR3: TGCGCCAGCAGCATTTACGAGACAGGGGGGGGCTACGAGCAGTACTTC. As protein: CASSIYETGGGYEQYF.

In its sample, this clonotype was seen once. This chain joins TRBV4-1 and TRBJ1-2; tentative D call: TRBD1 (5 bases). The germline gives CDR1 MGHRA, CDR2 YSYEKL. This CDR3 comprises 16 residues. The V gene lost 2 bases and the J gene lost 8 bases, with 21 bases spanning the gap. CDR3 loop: CASSQYNRFELWGYTF. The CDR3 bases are TGCGCCAGCAGCCAATACAACAGGTTCGAACTATGGGGCTACACCTTC.

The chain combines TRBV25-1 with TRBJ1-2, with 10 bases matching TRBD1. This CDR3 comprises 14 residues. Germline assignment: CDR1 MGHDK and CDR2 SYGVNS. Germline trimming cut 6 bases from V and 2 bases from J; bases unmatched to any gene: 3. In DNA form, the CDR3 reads TGTGCCAGCAGCCGGGACAGGGGCAACTATGGCTACACCTTC. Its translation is CASSRDRGNYGYTF.

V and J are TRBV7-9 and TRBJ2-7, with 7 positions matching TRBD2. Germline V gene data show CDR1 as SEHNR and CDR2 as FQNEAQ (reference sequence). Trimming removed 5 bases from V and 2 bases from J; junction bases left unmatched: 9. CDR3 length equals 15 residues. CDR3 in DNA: TGTGCCAGCAGCCTAAGGGAGGGGATGACCTACGAGCAGTACTTC. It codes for CASSLREGMTYEQYF.

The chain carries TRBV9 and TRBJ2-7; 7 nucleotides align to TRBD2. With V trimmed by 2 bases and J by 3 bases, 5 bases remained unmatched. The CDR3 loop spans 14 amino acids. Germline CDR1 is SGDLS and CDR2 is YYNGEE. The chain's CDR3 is CASSVRGEGYEQYF. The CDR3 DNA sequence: TGTGCCAGCAGCGTGCGCGGGGAGGGCTACGAGCAGTACTTC.

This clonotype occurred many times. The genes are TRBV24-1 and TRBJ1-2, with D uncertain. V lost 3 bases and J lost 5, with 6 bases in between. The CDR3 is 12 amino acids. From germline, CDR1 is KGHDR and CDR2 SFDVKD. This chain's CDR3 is CATSDHRYGYTF. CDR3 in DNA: TGTGCCACCAGTGATCACAGATATGGCTACACCTTC.

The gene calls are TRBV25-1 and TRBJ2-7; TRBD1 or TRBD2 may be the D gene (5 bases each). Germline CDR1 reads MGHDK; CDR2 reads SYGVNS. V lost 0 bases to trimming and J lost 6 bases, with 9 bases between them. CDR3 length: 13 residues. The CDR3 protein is CASSEYAGTEQYF. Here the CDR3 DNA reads TGTGCCAGCAGTGAATATGCCGGGACCGAGCAGTACTTC.